This T cell receptor beta chain comes out of a study of cytomegalovirus exposure and HLA in healthy donors. The CDR3 covers 15 residues. Trimming removed 0 bases from V and 5 bases from J, with 16 bases in between. Germline CDR1 is GTSNPN and CDR2 is SVGIG (reference sequence). The PCR used 60 Vbeta and 13 Jbeta primers. The repertoire was sequenced with immunoSEQ multiplex PCR; TCRdb's copy has only in-frame clones and lacks some. The sample consists of fewer than 250,000 clones, roughly 83% of them appearing once. The chain uses TRBV30 and TRBJ1-1; D ambiguous. Sequenced sample: PBMCs. This sequence was found in a male donor in good health and CMV-seropositive. CDR3 DNA: TGTGCCTGGAGTGTCTCCTGGGGAGGCGAGACTGAAGCTTTCTTT. This translates into CAWSVSWGGETEAFF.